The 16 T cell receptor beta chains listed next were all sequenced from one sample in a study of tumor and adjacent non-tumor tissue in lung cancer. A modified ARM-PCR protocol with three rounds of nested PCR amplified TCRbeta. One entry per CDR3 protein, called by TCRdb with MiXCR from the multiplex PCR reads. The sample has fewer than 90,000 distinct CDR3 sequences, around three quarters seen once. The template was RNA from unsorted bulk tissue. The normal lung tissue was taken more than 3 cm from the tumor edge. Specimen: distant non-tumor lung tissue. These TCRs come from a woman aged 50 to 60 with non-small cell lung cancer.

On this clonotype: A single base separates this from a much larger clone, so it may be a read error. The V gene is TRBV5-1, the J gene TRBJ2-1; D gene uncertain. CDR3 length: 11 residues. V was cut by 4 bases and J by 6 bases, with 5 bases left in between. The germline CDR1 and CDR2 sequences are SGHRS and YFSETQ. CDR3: CASSEINEQFF. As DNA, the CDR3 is TGCGCCAGCAGCGAGATCAATGAGCAGTTCTTC.

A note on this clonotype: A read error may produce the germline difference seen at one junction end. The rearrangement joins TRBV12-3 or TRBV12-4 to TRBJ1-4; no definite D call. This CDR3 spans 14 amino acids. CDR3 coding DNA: TGTGCCAGCAGTCAACAGTGGTATGATGAAGAACTGTTTTTT. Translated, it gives CASSQQWYDEELFF.

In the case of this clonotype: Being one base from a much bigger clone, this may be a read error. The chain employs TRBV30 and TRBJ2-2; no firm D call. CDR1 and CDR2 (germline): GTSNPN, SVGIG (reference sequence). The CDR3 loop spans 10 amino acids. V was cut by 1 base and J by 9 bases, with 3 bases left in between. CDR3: CAWSAWELFF. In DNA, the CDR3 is TGTGCCTGGAGTGCCTGGGAGCTGTTTTTT.

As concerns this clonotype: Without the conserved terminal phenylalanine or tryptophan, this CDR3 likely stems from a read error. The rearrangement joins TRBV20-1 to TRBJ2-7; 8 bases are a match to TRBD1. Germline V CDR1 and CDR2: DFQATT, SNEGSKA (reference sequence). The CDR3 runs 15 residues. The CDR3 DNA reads TGCAGTGCTAGGTCGGCAGGGGGCTCCATTTACGAACAGTACTAC. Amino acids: CSARSAGGSIYEQYY.

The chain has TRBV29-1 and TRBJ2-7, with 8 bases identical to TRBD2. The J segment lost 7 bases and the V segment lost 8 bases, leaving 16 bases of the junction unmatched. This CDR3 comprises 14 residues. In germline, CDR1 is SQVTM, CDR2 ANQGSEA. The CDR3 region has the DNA TGCAGCTTCATCCGCGGGAGGACAATCCAGGAGCAGTACTTC. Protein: CSFIRGRTIQEQYF.

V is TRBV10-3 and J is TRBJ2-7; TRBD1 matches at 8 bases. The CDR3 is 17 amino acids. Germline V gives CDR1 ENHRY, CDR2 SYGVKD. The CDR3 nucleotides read TGCGCCATCAGTGAGTTCCCGGGACAGGCCCCATCCTACGAGCAGTACGTC. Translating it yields CAISEFPGQAPSYEQYV.

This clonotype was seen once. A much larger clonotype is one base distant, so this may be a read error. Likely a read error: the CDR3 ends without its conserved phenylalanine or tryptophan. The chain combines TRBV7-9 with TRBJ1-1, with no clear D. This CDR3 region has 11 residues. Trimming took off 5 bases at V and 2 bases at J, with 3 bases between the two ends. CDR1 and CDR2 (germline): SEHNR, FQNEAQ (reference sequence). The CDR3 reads CASSINTEAFY. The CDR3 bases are TGTGCCAGCAGCATCAACACTGAAGCTTTCTAT.

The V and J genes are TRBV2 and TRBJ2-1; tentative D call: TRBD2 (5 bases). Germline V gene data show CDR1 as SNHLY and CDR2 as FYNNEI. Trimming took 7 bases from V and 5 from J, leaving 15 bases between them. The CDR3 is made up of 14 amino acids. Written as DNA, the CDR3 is TGTGCCAGCAATGTCGAGGGATGTAACAATGAGCAGTTCTTC. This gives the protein CASNVEGCNNEQFF.

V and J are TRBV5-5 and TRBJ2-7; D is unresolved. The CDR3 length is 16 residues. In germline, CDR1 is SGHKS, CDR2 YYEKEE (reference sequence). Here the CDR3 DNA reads TGTGTCAGTAGCCTGACACTGGGGAACCGGGCCTACGAGCAGTACTTC. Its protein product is CVSSLTLGNRAYEQYF.

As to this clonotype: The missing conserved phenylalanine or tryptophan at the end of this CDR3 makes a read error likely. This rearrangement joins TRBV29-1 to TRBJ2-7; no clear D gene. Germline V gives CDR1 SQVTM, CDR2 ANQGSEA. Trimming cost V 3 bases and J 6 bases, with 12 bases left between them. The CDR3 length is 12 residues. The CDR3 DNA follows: TGCAGCGTTGAGGATCGAAGGCGCGAGCAGTACTTG. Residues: CSVEDRRREQYL.

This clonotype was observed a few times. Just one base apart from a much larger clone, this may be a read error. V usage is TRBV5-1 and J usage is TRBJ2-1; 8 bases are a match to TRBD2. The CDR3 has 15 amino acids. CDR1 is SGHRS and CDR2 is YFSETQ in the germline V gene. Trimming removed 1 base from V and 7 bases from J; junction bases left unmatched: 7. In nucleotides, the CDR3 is TGCGCCAGCAGCTTGTCCGCTAGCGGGTCTAATGAGCAGTTCTTC. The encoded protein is CASSLSASGSNEQFF.

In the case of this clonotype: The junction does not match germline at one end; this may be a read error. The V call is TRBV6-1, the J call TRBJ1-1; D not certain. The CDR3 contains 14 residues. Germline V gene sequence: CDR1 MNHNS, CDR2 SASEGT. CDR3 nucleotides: TGTCCCAGCTGTGAAGCAATCGGGAACACTGACGCTTTCTTT. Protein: CPSCEAIGNTDAFF.

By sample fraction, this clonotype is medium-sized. The CDR3 spells CASSDWTGGSYGYTF. The CDR3 DNA sequence: TGTGCCAGCAGTGACTGGACAGGGGGAAGCTATGGCTACACCTTC. The chain has TRBV6-1 and TRBJ1-2; 10 bases fit TRBD1. V lost 3 bases and J lost 4; bases outside the gene matches: 5. Per germline, CDR1 MNHNS and CDR2 SASEGT. This CDR3 spans 15 amino acids.

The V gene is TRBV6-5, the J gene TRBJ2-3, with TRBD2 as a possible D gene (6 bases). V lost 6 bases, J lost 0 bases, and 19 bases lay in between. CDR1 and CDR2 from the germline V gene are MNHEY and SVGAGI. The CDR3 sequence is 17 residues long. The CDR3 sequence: CASRSASDPPSTDTQYF. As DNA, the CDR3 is TGTGCCAGCAGATCGGCTAGCGACCCCCCCAGCACAGATACGCAGTATTTT.

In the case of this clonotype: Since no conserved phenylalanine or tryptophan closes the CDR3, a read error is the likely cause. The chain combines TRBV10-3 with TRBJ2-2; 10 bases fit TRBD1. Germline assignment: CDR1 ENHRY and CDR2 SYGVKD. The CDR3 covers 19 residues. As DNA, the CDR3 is TGTGCCATCAGTCCCCAGGACCGGGACAGGGGATGGGACACCAGGGAGCTGTTTATT. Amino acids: CAISPQDRDRGWDTRELFI.

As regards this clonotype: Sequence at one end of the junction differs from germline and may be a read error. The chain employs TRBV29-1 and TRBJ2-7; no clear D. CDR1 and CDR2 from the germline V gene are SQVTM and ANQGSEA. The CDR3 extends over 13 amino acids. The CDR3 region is CSLESYKTYEQYF. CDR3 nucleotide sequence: TGCAGCCTTGAATCCTACAAGACCTACGAGCAGTACTTC.